This T cell receptor beta chain was recovered during a study of T cell repertoires in cytomegalovirus infection (dated by TCRdb to the late 2010s). At the level of the whole study: The HLA type of each donor mattered for the analysis, because public TCR beta signatures pointed to carriage of CMV infection along with the matching HLA type. Points the paper makes about the study in general: In the ex vivo response, HLA-C-restricted CMV-specific TCR beta clonotypes were dominant, and in two of eight donors the single most frequent clonotype came from this HLA-C-restricted group. Carriers of CMV infection plus the relevant HLA type were discriminated by the cumulative frequency of public TCR beta family members in the study cohort and in an independent roughly 380-donor cohort.

Sequencing used an Illumina HiSeq 1500. TCRdb ran its own pipeline on the public reads, namely fastp trimming at Q25 and MiXCR clone calling, and kept in-frame beta chains. Each record represents a unique CDR3 protein, reported with the most common genes and DNA among its rows. The sample includes 200,000 to 300,000 distinct CDR3 sequences, with around 8.7% observed a single time. The ten top clones hold roughly 15% of the sample. Taken from the germline V gene, the CDR1 and CDR2 loops are SGHTA and FQGNSA. The V end gives up 4 bases and the J end 10 bases, leaving 10 bases in the junction not matched to a gene. The CDR3 goes from the cysteine to the phenylalanine over 15 residues. Of the read, only the CDR3 DNA is kept; its 45 bases are in frame from base 1. This clonotype was observed a handful of times. Its antigen has not been determined. Base qualities are missing; no much larger clone stands one base away.

The TCR originated in a human donor in good health (CMV status not recorded). Some clones in this sample may be carry-over from other donors' samples. Sequencing was carried out using PBMCs. The chain is made from TRBV7-2 and TRBJ1-6; the central 7 bases match TRBD1. The CDR3 in this case is CASSSQGLNSSPLHF. The nucleotides read TGTGCCAGCAGCTCACAGGGGTTGAATTCATCACCCCTCCACTTT.